This TCR beta chain was sequenced for a study of cytomegalovirus exposure and HLA in healthy donors. Notes on the study in general: Immune exposure information comprised only CMV serostatus. In vitro testing confirmed a few CMV-associated chains as specific for CMV antigens.

Germline loops: CDR1 LNHDA, CDR2 SQIVND (reference sequence). The CDR3 runs to 16 residues. Notes on this clone: Its cognate antigen is unknown. One end of the junction varies from germline; a read error may be responsible.

PCR primers comprised 60 Vbeta and 13 Jbeta primers. In the authors' methods: Approximately 10 million shared chains were among around 78 million unique TCR beta chains counted in a later analysis. Clones were read by immunoSEQ multiplex PCR, and TCRdb kept only the in-frame ones, dropping some. V, J and clone size derive from that table, while D and trimming were established from the DNA sequence. The data hold some 110,000 clones, with roughly 68% observed a single time. The sequenced sample was PBMCs. The chain carries TRBV19 and TRBJ1-4; no clear D gene. The clonotype was recovered from a woman aged 30 to 39 in good health and CMV-seronegative. CDR3: CASSIDRRGAGEKLFF. The CDR3 DNA is TGTGCCAGTAGCATAGATCGGCGCGGCGCGGGTGAAAAACTGTTTTTT.